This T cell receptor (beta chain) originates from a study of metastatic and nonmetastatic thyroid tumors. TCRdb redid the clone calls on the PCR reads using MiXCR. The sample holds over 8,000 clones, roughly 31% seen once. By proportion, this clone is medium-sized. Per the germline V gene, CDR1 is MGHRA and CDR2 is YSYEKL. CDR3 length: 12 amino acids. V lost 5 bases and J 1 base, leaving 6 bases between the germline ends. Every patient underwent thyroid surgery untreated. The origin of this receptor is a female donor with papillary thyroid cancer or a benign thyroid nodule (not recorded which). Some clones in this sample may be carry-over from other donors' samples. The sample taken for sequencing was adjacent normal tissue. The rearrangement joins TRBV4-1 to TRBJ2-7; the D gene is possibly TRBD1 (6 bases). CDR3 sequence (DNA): TGCGCCAGCAGCGGACAGTCCTACGAGCAGTACTTC. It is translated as CASSGQSYEQYF.